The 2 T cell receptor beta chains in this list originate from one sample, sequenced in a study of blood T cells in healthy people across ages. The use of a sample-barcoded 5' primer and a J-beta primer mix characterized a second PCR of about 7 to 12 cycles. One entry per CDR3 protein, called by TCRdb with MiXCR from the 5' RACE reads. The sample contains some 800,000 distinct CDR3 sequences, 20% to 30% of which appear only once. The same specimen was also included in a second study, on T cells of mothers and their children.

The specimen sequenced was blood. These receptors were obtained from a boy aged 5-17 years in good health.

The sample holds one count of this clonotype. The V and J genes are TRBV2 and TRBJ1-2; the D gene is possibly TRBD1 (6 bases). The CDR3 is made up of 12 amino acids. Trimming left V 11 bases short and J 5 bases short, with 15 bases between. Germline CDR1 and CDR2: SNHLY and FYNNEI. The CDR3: CAGGGQGYGYTF. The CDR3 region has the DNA TGTGCCGGCGGGGGGCAAGGGTATGGCTACACCTTC. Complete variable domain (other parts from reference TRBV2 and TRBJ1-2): EPEVTQTPSHQVTQMGQEVILRCVPISNHLYFYWYRQILGQKVEFLVSFYNNEISEKSEIFDDQFSVERPDGSNFTLKIRSTKLEDSAMYFCAGGGQGYGYTFGSGTRLTVV.

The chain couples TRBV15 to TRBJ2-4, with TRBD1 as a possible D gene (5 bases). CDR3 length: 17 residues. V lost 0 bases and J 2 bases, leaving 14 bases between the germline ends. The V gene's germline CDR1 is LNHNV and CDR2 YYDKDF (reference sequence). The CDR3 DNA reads TGTGCCACCAGCAGAGATGGGGCGGAGTGGACCAAAAACATTCAGTACTTC. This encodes CATSRDGAEWTKNIQYF. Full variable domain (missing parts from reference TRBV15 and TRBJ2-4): DAMVIQNPRYQVTQFGKPVTLSCSQTLNHNVMYWYQQKSSQAPKLLFHYYDKDFNNEADTPDNFQSRRPNTSFCFLDIRSPGLGDTAMYLCATSRDGAEWTKNIQYFGAGTRLSVL.